The 10 T cell receptor beta chains reported below all come from one sample, sequenced in a study of T-cell memory formation after mild COVID-19. TCRdb ran MiXCR on the 5' RACE reads and lists one entry per CDR3 protein. The sample records about 260,000 distinct CDR3 sequences, 15% to 20% being singletons. The sequencing input was PBMCs or a T cell subset sorted from them (not recorded which). These receptors all come from a man between 18 and 35 years old who had mild COVID-19 (a few samples of this study predate the infection). Cell type and time point are not known.

This clonotype was counted ten times or more. The rearrangement joins TRBV5-1 to TRBJ2-1; 9 bases are a match to TRBD2. Per germline, CDR1 SGHRS and CDR2 YFSETQ. The CDR3 sequence is 15 residues long. V gave up 3 bases and J gave up 5 bases; unmatched junction bases: 6. The CDR3 region is CASSSGGGAHNEQFF. The CDR3 coding sequence is TGCGCCAGCAGCTCCGGCGGGGGGGCTCACAATGAGCAGTTCTTC.

The chain uses TRBV7-2 and TRBJ1-1; D is perhaps TRBD1 (5 bases). This CDR3 has 16 residues. Trimming removed 1 base from V and 4 bases from J, with 16 bases in between. Germline V gene data show CDR1 as SGHTA and CDR2 as FQGNSA. The chain's CDR3 is CASSLDGTGGGTEAFF. The CDR3, as DNA: TGTGCCAGCAGCTTAGATGGCACGGGGGGGGGCACTGAAGCTTTCTTT.

This clonotype has a handful of counts. The chain is built from TRBV4-1 and TRBJ2-5, with TRBD1 matching 9 bases. Trimming removed 1 base from V and 4 bases from J; junction bases left unmatched: 7. From germline, CDR1 is MGHRA and CDR2 YSYEKL. This CDR3 contains 16 residues. CDR3 loop: CASSQGPETGGETQYF. In DNA form, the CDR3 reads TGCGCCAGCAGCCAAGGCCCCGAGACAGGGGGAGAGACCCAGTACTTC.

This clonotype was recorded a few times. The V call is TRBV7-2, the J call TRBJ2-5; no clear D gene. CDR1 and CDR2 from the germline V gene are SGHTA and FQGNSA. This CDR3 region has 12 residues. The V end was cut by 5 bases, the J end by 4 bases, with 8 bases between. CDR3 amino acids: CASSPDAETQYF. CDR3 bases: TGTGCCAGCAGCCCGGACGCAGAGACCCAGTACTTC.

In its sample, this clonotype was seen a few times. This chain links TRBV2 with TRBJ2-2; D ambiguous. The CDR3 spans 12 residues. V was trimmed by 6 bases and J by 5 bases, leaving 7 bases between them. From germline, CDR1 is SNHLY and CDR2 FYNNEI. This chain's CDR3 is CASRPETGELFF. The CDR3 bases are TGTGCCAGCAGGCCCGAAACCGGGGAGCTGTTTTTT.

In this sample, this clonotype turned up many times. The V call is TRBV7-9, the J call TRBJ2-5; no clear D gene. The germline V and J ends were trimmed by 5 bases and 4 bases, with 14 bases remaining between them. The CDR3 is 14 residues long. Germline V lookup: CDR1 SEHNR, CDR2 FQNEAQ (reference sequence). CDR3 amino acids: CASSRAKMGETQYF. In nucleotides, the CDR3 is TGTGCCAGCAGCCGTGCTAAGATGGGAGAGACCCAGTACTTC.

The gene calls are TRBV6-1 and TRBJ2-2, with D possibly matching TRBD1 (6 bases). Trimming removed 6 bases at V and 4 bases at J, with 12 bases between. CDR3 length: 14 amino acids. From germline, CDR1 is MNHNS and CDR2 SASEGT. The CDR3 loop reads CASRQGSGTGELFF. CDR3 nucleotide sequence: TGTGCCAGCAGACAGGGTTCGGGCACCGGGGAGCTGTTTTTT.

The V and J genes are TRBV6-6 and TRBJ1-2, with D uncertain. V lost 0 bases, J lost 8 bases, and 19 bases lay in between. CDR1 and CDR2 (germline): MNHNY, SVGAGI (reference sequence). This CDR3 has 16 amino acids. The CDR3 DNA is TGTGCCAGCAGTTACTCGTATTCGGTCTATGGGAGGGGCTACACCTTC. It encodes CASSYSYSVYGRGYTF.

The gene calls are TRBV5-6 and TRBJ2-5; no firm D call. The germline gives CDR1 SGHDT, CDR2 YYEEEE. This CDR3 is built from 16 residues. V was cut by 3 bases and J by 4 bases, with 19 bases left in between. DNA for the CDR3: TGTGCCAGCAGCTACCGTATTGGCCATCCCCCAGAGACCCAGTACTTC. Translation gives CASSYRIGHPPETQYF.

This clonotype was detected ten times or more. The chain has TRBV11-2 and TRBJ1-2, with D possibly being TRBD1 (5 bases). This CDR3 is built from 13 residues. V was clipped by 1 base and J by 4 bases, with 7 bases between them. Germline V gives CDR1 SGHAT, CDR2 FQNNGV. The DNA for the CDR3 is TGTGCCAGCAGCTTAGGACAGATCTATGGCTACACCTTC. Protein: CASSLGQIYGYTF.